This T cell receptor beta chain was documented in a study of T-cell memory formation after mild COVID-19. Study background: Among the donors, TCR clusters were largely specific to each donor.

This clonotype was counted only a few times. Its antigen is not identified. One end of the junction fails to match germline, which may point to a read error. Study-wide results and caveats: Some clones that responded turned up in pre-infection memory, which suggests that cross-reactive memory joined in. Contracting CD4+ clones were located mainly in CM and EM, and CD8+ clones in EMRA.

TCRdb passed the 5' RACE reads through MiXCR, listing each CDR3 protein once. The repertoire holds about 57,000 distinct CDR3 sequences, 12% seen once, with about 25% in the top ten. The germline CDR1 and CDR2 sequences are SNHLY and FYNNEI. The CDR3 extends over 14 amino acids. This clonotype originated in a man in his late teens or twenties who had mild COVID-19 (a few samples of this study predate the infection). Cell type and time point are not known. The gene calls are TRBV2 and TRBJ1-2; no clear D. Sequenced input: PBMCs or a T cell subset sorted from them (not recorded which). The CDR3 DNA follows: TGTGCCAGCAGCGAAGACACCCGCTCCTATGGCTACACCTTC. Protein: CASSEDTRSYGYTF.